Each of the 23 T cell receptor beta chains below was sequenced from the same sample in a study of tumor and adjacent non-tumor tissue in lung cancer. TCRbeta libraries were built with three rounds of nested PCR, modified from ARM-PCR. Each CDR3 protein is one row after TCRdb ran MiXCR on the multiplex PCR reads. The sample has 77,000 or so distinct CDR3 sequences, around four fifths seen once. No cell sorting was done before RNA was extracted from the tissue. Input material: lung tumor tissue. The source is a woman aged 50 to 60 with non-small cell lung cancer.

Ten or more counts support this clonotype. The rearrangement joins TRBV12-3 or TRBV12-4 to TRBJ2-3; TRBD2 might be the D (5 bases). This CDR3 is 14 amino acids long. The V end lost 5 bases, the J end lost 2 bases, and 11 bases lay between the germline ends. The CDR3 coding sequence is TGTGCCAGCAGTATACTAGAGCTCACAGATACGCAGTATTTT. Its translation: CASSILELTDTQYF.

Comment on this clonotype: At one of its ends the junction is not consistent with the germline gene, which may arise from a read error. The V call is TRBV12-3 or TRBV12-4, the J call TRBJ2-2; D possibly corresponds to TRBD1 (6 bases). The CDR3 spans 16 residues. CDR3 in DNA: TGTGCCAGCGGGGGCCCGGAGGCGTATTACACCGGGGAGCCGTTTTTT. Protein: CASGGPEAYYTGEPFF.

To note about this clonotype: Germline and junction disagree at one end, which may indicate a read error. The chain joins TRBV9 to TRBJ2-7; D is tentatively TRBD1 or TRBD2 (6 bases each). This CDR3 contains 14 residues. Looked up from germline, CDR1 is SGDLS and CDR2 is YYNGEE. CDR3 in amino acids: CASSVGGEGHEHYF. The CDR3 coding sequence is TGTGCCAGCAGCGTCGGGGGCGAGGGCCACGAGCATTACTTC.

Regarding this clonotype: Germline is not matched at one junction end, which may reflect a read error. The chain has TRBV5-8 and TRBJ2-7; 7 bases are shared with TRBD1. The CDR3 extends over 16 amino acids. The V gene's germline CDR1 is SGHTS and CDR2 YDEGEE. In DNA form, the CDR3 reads TGTACCAGCAGCCCTTCTTCCGGGACAGCCACCTACGAGCAGCACTTC. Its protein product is CTSSPSSGTATYEQHF.

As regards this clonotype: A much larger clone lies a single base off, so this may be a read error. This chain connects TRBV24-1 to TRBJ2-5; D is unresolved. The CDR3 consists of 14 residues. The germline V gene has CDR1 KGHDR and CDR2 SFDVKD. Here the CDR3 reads CVTSDKFPQETQYF. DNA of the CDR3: TGTGTCACCAGTGATAAGTTCCCCCAAGAGACCCAGTACTTC.

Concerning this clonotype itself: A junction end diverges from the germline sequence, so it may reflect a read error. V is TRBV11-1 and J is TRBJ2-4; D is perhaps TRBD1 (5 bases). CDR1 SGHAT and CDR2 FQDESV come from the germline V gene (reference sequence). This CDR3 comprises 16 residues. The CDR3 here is CASSSLPLRGKNIQCF. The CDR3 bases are TGTGCCAGCAGCTCGTTGCCTCTAAGGGGCAAAAACATTCAGTGCTTC.

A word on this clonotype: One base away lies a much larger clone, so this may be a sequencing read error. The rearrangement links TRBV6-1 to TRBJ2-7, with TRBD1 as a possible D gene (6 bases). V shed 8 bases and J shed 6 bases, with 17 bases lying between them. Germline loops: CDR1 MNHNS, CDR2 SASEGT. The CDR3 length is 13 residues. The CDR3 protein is CASDRQQGGEQYF. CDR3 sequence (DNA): TGTGCCAGCGATAGACAACAGGGCGGCGAGCAGTACTTC.

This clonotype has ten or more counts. DNA for the CDR3: TGTGCCATCAGTGATTCCAGCCAGCCCCAGCATTTT. Encoded protein: CAISDSSQPQHF. The rearrangement links TRBV10-3 to TRBJ1-5; D call uncertain. The V end was cut by 3 bases, the J end by 7 bases, with 7 bases between. CDR1 and CDR2 (germline): ENHRY, SYGVKD. This CDR3 has 12 amino acids.

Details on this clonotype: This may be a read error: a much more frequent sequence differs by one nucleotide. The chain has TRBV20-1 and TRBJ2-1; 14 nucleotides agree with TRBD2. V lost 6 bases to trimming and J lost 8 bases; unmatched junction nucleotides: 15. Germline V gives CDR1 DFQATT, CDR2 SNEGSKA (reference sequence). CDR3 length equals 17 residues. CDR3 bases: TGCAGTGCCGAGACTAGCGGGAGGGCCTCAGTGCGGTATGAGCAGTTCTTC. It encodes CSAETSGRASVRYEQFF.

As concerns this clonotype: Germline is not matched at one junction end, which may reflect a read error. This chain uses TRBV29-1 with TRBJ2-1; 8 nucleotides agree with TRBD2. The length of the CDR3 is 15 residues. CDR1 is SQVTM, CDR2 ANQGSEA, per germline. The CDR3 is CSTEVAGGGRNEQSF. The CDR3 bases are TGCAGCACTGAAGTTGCGGGGGGCGGGCGCAATGAGCAGTCCTTC.

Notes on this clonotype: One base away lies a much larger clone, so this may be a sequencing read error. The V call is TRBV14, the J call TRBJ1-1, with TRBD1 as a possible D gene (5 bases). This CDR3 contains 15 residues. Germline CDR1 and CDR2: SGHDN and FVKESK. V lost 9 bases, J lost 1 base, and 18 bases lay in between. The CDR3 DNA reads TGTGCCAGAAATTTCCGGGCCAGGGCGAACACTGAAGCTTTCTTT. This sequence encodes CARNFRARANTEAFF.

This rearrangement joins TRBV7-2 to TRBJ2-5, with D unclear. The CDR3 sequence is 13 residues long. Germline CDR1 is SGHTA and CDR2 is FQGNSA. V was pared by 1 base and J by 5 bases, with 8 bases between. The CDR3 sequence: CASSLVDGETQYF. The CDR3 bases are TGTGCCAGCAGCTTAGTTGATGGGGAGACCCAGTACTTC.

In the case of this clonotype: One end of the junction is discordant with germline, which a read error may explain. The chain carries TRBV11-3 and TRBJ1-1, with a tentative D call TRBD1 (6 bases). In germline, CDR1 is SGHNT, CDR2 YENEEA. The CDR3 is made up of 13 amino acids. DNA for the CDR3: TGTGCCAGGAGCTTAATAGGGGACACTGAAACTTTCTTT. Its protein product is CARSLIGDTETFF.

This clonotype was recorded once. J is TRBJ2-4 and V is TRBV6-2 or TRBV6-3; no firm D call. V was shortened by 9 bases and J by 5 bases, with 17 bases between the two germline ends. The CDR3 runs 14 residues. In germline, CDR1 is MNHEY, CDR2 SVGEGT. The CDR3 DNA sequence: TGTGCCAGTAGTCCCCACGAGCTGCAAAACATTCAGTACTTC. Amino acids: CASSPHELQNIQYF.

The DNA for the CDR3 is TGCGCCAGCAACGGGAAGTTGGACCTGGTCAATGAGCAGTTCTTC. Protein: CASNGKLDLVNEQFF. The chain recombines TRBV4-1 with TRBJ2-1; D is perhaps TRBD2 (5 bases). CDR1 and CDR2 from the germline V gene are MGHRA and YSYEKL. The CDR3 extends over 15 amino acids. Deletions cut 7 bases from V and 6 bases from J, with 19 bases between.

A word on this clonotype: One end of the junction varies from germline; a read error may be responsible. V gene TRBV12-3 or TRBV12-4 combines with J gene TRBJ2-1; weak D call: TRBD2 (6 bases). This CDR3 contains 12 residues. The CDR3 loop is CASTLKAGRVFF. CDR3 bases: TGTGCCAGCACTTTAAAAGCGGGTCGGGTGTTCTTC.

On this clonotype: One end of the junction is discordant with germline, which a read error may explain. The DNA for the CDR3 is TGCAGCGTTCTGAGCGGGAGAAACACTGAGCAATTCTTC. The encoded protein is CSVLSGRNTEQFF. The chain combines TRBV29-1 with TRBJ2-1, with 8 bases identical to TRBD2. The CDR3 spans 13 residues. Germline V gives CDR1 SQVTM, CDR2 ANQGSEA.

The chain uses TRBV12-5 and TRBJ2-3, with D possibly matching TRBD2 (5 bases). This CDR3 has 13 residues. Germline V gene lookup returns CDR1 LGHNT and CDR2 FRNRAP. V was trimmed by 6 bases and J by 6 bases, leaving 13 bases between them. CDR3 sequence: CASGNGNIDTQYF. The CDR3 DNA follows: TGTGCTAGTGGCAACGGGAATATCGATACGCAGTATTTT.

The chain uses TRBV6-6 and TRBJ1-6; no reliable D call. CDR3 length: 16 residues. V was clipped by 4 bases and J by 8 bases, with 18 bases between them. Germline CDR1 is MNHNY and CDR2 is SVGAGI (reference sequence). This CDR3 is CASSSPVAPGDSPLHF. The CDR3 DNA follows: TGTGCCAGCAGTTCACCCGTAGCACCGGGCGATTCACCCCTCCACTTT.

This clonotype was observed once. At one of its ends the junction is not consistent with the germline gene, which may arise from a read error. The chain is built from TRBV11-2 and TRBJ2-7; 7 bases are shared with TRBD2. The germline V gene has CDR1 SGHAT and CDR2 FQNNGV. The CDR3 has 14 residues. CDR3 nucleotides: TGTGCCAGAAGCTACGGGAGGCCCCTCTACGAGCAGTACTTC. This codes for CARSYGRPLYEQYF.

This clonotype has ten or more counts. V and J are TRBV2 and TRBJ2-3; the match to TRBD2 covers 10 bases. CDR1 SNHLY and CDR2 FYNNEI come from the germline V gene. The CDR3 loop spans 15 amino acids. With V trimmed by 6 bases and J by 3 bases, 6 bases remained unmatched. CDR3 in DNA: TGTGCCAGCAGAGATAGCGGGAGGAATACAGATACGCAGTATTTT. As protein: CASRDSGRNTDTQYF. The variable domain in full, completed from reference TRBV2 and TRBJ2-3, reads EPEVTQTPSHQVTQMGQEVILRCVPISNHLYFYWYRQILGQKVEFLVSFYNNEISEKSEIFDDQFSVERPDGSNFTLKIRSTKLEDSAMYFCASRDSGRNTDTQYFGPGTRLTVL.

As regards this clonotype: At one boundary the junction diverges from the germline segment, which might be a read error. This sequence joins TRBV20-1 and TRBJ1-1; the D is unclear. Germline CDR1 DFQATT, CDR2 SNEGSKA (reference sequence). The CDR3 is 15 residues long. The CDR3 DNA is TGCAGTGCTAGAGATAGGTTTGACTCCTACACTGAAACTTTCTTT. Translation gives CSARDRFDSYTETFF.

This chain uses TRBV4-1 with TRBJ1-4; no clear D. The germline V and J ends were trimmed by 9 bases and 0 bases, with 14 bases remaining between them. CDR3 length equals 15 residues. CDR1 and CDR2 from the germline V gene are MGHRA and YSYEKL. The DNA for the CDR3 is TGCGCCAGTACGGGGAGCCACCCAACTAATGAAAAACTGTTTTTT. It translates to CASTGSHPTNEKLFF.